One sample yielded the 14 T cell receptor beta chains listed below, sequenced in a study of human T cells and chemical hapten exposure. TCRdb itself ran the RACE reads through MiXCR, one entry per CDR3 protein. The sample has some 350,000 distinct CDR3 sequences, around 7% seen once. The time point here: patch test 1, 2 weeks after DPC sensitization. The treatment is: therapeutic diphenylcyclopropenone sensitization with weekly scalp DPC. Material: whole blood, obtained in connection with sensitization to the hapten diphenylcyclopropenone (DPC). These receptors came from a woman aged 18-29 years with alopecia areata. Some clones in this sample may be carry-over from other donors' samples.

This clonotype was seen many times. The chain links TRBV24-1 to TRBJ2-7; TRBD2 aligns across 8 bases. Germline V gene lookup returns CDR1 KGHDR and CDR2 SFDVKD. This CDR3 spans 16 amino acids. Trimming took 2 bases from V and 1 from J; bases not matched to a gene: 6. The CDR3 region has the DNA TGTGCCACCAGTGATTCAGGCGGGGGGTCTTCCTACGAGCAGTACTTC. Residues: CATSDSGGGSSYEQYF.

The chain uses TRBV3-1 and TRBJ1-2; D remains ambiguous. CDR1 LGHDT and CDR2 YNNKEL come from the germline V gene (reference sequence). The CDR3 has 14 residues. Trimming stripped 2 bases from V and 2 bases from J, with 9 bases between. This CDR3 reads CASSQNGENYGYTF. In nucleotides, the CDR3 is TGTGCCAGCAGCCAAAACGGGGAGAACTATGGCTACACCTTC.

This clonotype was seen repeatedly, ten times or more. The genes are TRBV3-1 and TRBJ1-1, with unresolved D. Germline V lookup: CDR1 LGHDT, CDR2 YNNKEL (reference sequence). The ends were cut back, 9 bases at V and 3 bases at J, with 14 bases in the middle. CDR3 length: 13 amino acids. In nucleotides, the CDR3 is TGTGCCAGTCTAGACTCGCTCGACACTGAAGCTTTCTTT. As protein: CASLDSLDTEAFF.

V and J are TRBV20-1 and TRBJ2-6, with D perhaps matching TRBD1 (5 bases). Trimming stripped 0 bases from V and 3 bases from J, with 6 bases between. CDR3 length: 14 residues. Germline V gives CDR1 DFQATT, CDR2 SNEGSKA (reference sequence). The CDR3 loop reads CSARDRVGANVLTF. For the CDR3, the DNA is TGCAGTGCTAGAGACAGGGTTGGGGCCAACGTCCTGACTTTC.

The sample holds many counts of this clonotype. This chain joins TRBV6-2 or TRBV6-3 and TRBJ1-3; D is perhaps TRBD1 (5 bases). CDR1 is MNHEY, CDR2 SVGEGT, per germline. This CDR3 contains 14 residues. Trimming took 2 bases from V and 4 from J, leaving 9 bases between them. CDR3 DNA sequence: TGTGCCAGCAGTTACAGGGGATCCGGAAACACCATATATTTT. Translated: CASSYRGSGNTIYF.

A few counts support this clonotype. The chain links TRBV27 to TRBJ1-1, with D uncertain. With 0 bases removed from V and 0 bases from J, the gap between germline ends came to 8 bases. In germline, CDR1 is MNHEY, CDR2 SMNVEV (reference sequence). CDR3 length: 15 amino acids. In DNA, the CDR3 is TGTGCCAGCAGTTTATCGCCTGTACTGAACACTGAAGCTTTCTTT. Its translation: CASSLSPVLNTEAFF.

This clonotype was detected many times. The gene calls are TRBV7-2 and TRBJ2-3; 11 bases agree with TRBD2. V was clipped by 5 bases and J by 1 base; unmatched bases: 2. The CDR3 has 15 residues. Germline CDR1 SGHTA, CDR2 FQGNSA. CDR3 bases: TGTGCCAGCAGCATGGGACTAGCGGGCACAGATACGCAGTATTTT. Residues: CASSMGLAGTDTQYF.

V gene TRBV12-3 or TRBV12-4 combines with J gene TRBJ1-1, with D perhaps matching TRBD1 (5 bases). This CDR3 has 15 residues. V gave up 7 bases and J gave up 0 bases, with 15 bases separating them. CDR3 bases: TGTGCCAGCAACCCGGGGGGAGCAATGAACACTGAAGCTTTCTTT. It translates to CASNPGGAMNTEAFF.

There are many counts of this clonotype. The rearrangement joins TRBV7-9 to TRBJ2-1, with 10 nucleotides matching TRBD2. Losses at the gene ends were 4 bases for V and 7 bases for J; bases not matched to a gene: 7. Germline V gives CDR1 SEHNR, CDR2 FQNEAQ (reference sequence). The CDR3 length is 15 residues. The CDR3 here is CASSSGLAENNEQFF. Written as DNA, the CDR3 is TGTGCCAGCAGCTCCGGACTAGCGGAAAATAATGAGCAGTTCTTC.

This clonotype was seen more than once but under ten times. This chain uses TRBV6-5 with TRBJ2-7; 7 bases fit TRBD2. CDR1 and CDR2 (germline): MNHEY, SVGAGI. V gave up 0 bases and J gave up 5 bases; unmatched junction bases: 7. This CDR3 spans 15 amino acids. CDR3 nucleotides: TGTGCCAGCAGTTACTCTCGACGTCGGGGGGACGAGCAGTACTTC. Encoded protein: CASSYSRRRGDEQYF.

In this sample, this clonotype turned up many times. This rearrangement joins TRBV5-1 to TRBJ2-3, with 9 positions matching TRBD1. The CDR3 length is 15 residues. CDR1 is SGHRS, CDR2 YFSETQ, per germline. Losses at the gene ends were 2 bases for V and 0 bases for J; bases not matched to a gene: 1. CDR3 coding DNA: TGCGCCAGCAGCTTAACAGGGGGCAGCACAGATACGCAGTATTTT. This encodes CASSLTGGSTDTQYF.

The chain has TRBV6-5 and TRBJ1-6; D not resolved. The CDR3 extends over 15 amino acids. V lost 7 bases to trimming and J lost 0 bases, with 10 bases between them. Looked up from germline, CDR1 is MNHEY and CDR2 is SVGAGI. CDR3 region: CASKRRSSYNSPLHF. DNA for the CDR3: TGTGCCAGCAAGCGTCGAAGCTCCTATAATTCACCCCTCCACTTT.

This clonotype appeared a few times. The chain uses TRBV13 and TRBJ1-3, with 8 positions matching TRBD1. CDR3 length equals 15 residues. The junction had 2 bases not matched to a gene; V was cut back by 0 bases and J by 4 bases. CDR1 PRHDT and CDR2 FYEKMQ come from the germline V gene (reference sequence). CDR3 loop: CASSLGRTGGNTIYF. CDR3 nucleotide sequence: TGTGCCAGCAGCTTAGGACGGACAGGGGGAAACACCATATATTTT.

This clonotype appeared a few times. The chain joins TRBV7-2 to TRBJ1-1; 9 positions match TRBD1. Germline trimming cut 3 bases from V and 0 bases from J; bases unmatched to any gene: 5. The CDR3 covers 16 residues. The germline V gene has CDR1 SGHTA and CDR2 FQGNSA. CDR3 DNA sequence: TGTGCCAGCAGCTTCCGGGACAGGGCATTGAACACTGAAGCTTTCTTT. The encoded protein is CASSFRDRALNTEAFF.